Listed here are 12 T cell receptor beta chains from one sample, sequenced in a study of shared clonotypes between healthy human individuals (dated by TCRdb to the early 2020s). Library preparation used the immunoSEQ multiplex PCR assay. In its TCRdb copy, this immuneACCESS table keeps in-frame sequences only and misses some clones. Where compared with another copy, unresolved V genes explain less than half of these, and the others have no known cause. The sample yields 2 million or so clones; roughly 94% were counted once. The ten most abundant clones make up about 0.13% of the sample. The sample comprised naive CD4+ T cells sorted from blood. This specimen's cell subset or site label, per the study, means: CD45RA+ positively selected. These receptors were taken from a man aged 18 to 35 in good health.

The J gene is TRBJ1-4, the V gene TRBV2; D uncertain. V gave up 3 bases and J gave up 3 bases, with 14 bases separating them. The CDR3 sequence is 16 residues long. Germline V gene sequence: CDR1 SNHLY, CDR2 FYNNEI. The CDR3 coding sequence is TGTGCCAGCAGTGATGCGTTGGCCTTTTCTAATGAAAAACTGTTTTTT. Protein sequence: CASSDALAFSNEKLFF.

CDR3: CASTIPGGGEQYF. In DNA form, the CDR3 reads TGTGCCAGCACTATCCCAGGGGGGGGCGAGCAGTACTTC. The genes are TRBV6-6 and TRBJ2-7; TRBD1 or TRBD2 may be the D gene (7 bases each). The CDR3 is 13 residues long. V was clipped by 7 bases and J by 6 bases, with 16 bases between them. CDR1 MNHNY and CDR2 SVGAGI come from the germline V gene (reference sequence).

V is TRBV29-1 and J is TRBJ2-7; 11 bases map to TRBD1. This CDR3 comprises 14 residues. Germline CDR1 and CDR2: SQVTM and ANQGSEA. The V and J ends lost 5 bases and 1 base, in that order; junction bases with no gene match: 4. CDR3 sequence reads: CSVTGQGGSYEQYF. CDR3 bases: TGCAGCGTTACGGGACAGGGGGGTTCCTACGAGCAGTACTTC.

V usage is TRBV6-6 and J usage is TRBJ2-5; weak D call: TRBD1 (6 bases). CDR3 length: 13 amino acids. Deletions cut 6 bases from V and 5 bases from J, with 13 bases between. Germline V gene lookup returns CDR1 MNHNY and CDR2 SVGAGI (reference sequence). The CDR3 here is CASRNSGDETQYF. The DNA of the CDR3 is TGTGCCAGCAGAAACTCAGGGGACGAGACCCAGTACTTC.

The V call is TRBV5-6, the J call TRBJ1-2, with D possibly matching TRBD1 (5 bases). CDR1 SGHDT and CDR2 YYEEEE come from the germline V gene. The CDR3 covers 15 residues. V was clipped by 4 bases and J by 7 bases, with 20 bases between them. CDR3 coding DNA: TGTGCCAGCAGCCCGGACTCCGGGACCCTGGGTGGCTACACCTTC. Protein sequence: CASSPDSGTLGGYTF.

The chain joins TRBV5-4 to TRBJ2-7; unclear D gene. V was trimmed by 3 bases and J by 3 bases, leaving 16 bases between them. The CDR3 spans 15 residues. The germline gives CDR1 SGHNT, CDR2 YYREEE (reference sequence). The DNA of the CDR3 is TGTGCCAGCAGCTCGTTGGACGGCAGTTACTACGAGCAGTACTTC. This translates into CASSSLDGSYYEQYF.

The chain carries TRBV19 and TRBJ1-5; D unresolved. The CDR3 has 15 amino acids. Germline CDR1 and CDR2: LNHDA and SQIVND (reference sequence). The germline V and J ends were trimmed by 3 bases and 5 bases, with 14 bases remaining between them. CDR3 in amino acids: CASSMEVITYQPQHF. The CDR3 DNA is TGTGCCAGTAGTATGGAGGTCATCACGTATCAGCCCCAGCATTTT.

The V and J genes are TRBV5-6 and TRBJ2-5, with TRBD2 matching over 10 bases. Trimming at V came to 0 bases and at J to 2 bases, leaving 4 bases not matched to a gene. Germline V gene data show CDR1 as SGHDT and CDR2 as YYEEEE. The CDR3 sequence is 16 residues long. This CDR3 reads CASSLGFSGGQETQYF. The CDR3 nucleotides read TGTGCCAGCAGCTTGGGCTTTAGCGGGGGGCAAGAGACCCAGTACTTC.

The chain links TRBV5-4 to TRBJ1-3, with a weak D call TRBD1 (5 bases). V lost 0 bases and J lost 6, with 7 bases in between. The CDR3 runs 13 residues. CDR1 and CDR2 from the germline V gene are SGHNT and YYREEE (reference sequence). CDR3 nucleotide sequence: TGTGCCAGCAGCTTGGAAGGGGTAAACACCATATATTTT. This gives the protein CASSLEGVNTIYF.

The rearrangement joins TRBV10-3 to TRBJ2-3; D possibly corresponds to TRBD1 (5 bases). This CDR3 contains 15 residues. V dropped 2 bases and J dropped 3 bases, with 12 bases sitting between them. CDR1 and CDR2 (germline): ENHRY, SYGVKD. CDR3 DNA: TGTGCCATCAGTGAGGGGGCACGTAGTACAGATACGCAGTATTTT. This sequence encodes CAISEGARSTDTQYF.

This sequence joins TRBV29-1 and TRBJ1-1; the match to TRBD1 covers 8 bases. CDR1 SQVTM and CDR2 ANQGSEA come from the germline V gene. The CDR3 is made up of 10 amino acids. CDR3: CSGQGTEAFF. The CDR3 DNA is TGCAGTGGACAGGGCACTGAAGCTTTCTTT.

The chain is built from TRBV11-3 and TRBJ2-3; D remains unclear. V lost 5 bases, J lost 4 bases, and 10 bases lay in between. The CDR3 covers 13 residues. Per germline, CDR1 SGHNT and CDR2 YENEEA. The CDR3 DNA sequence: TGTGCCAGCAGCATAGCCCGGGCAGATACGCAGTATTTT. Translation gives CASSIARADTQYF.